This paragraph covers one T cell receptor beta chain sequence. Which antigen it targets is not known. Within one base of it there is no much larger clone, and no base qualities were kept. Trimming costs V 2 bases and J 3 bases, and their ends lie 8 bases apart. In the germline V gene, CDR1 corresponds to SGHRS and CDR2 to YFSETQ. From the cysteine through the phenylalanine, the CDR3 covers 14 amino acids. Only the CDR3 DNA stays, 42 bases, in frame from base 1. In Seattle, one collaborating source enrolled patients while the infection was active and tracked those patients longitudinally over the course of disease. The collaborating institutions used their own protocols to collect whole blood in K2EDTA tubes. For TCRbeta analysis, collaborators shipped samples as frozen whole blood, isolated PBMCs, or DNA extracted from either of those sample types. These data come from a study of blood T cell repertoires in COVID-19 (dated by TCRdb to the early 2020s). Some background on the complete study: Samples from collaborators originated in the United States, Italy and Spain and spanned both the acute and convalescent phases of COVID-19. The prospective study material was composed of cDNA or gDNA derived from T cells, B-cell-depleted T cells, or PBMCs. Subjects who had been exposed to COVID-19, were actively infected with it, or had recovered from it provided the deeply sampled blood TCRbeta repertoires that made up the dataset. The repertoires were released in a freely available public database meant as a resource for research on the immune response to SARS-CoV-2. The samples were drawn from the first 160 participants of the ongoing ImmuneRACE study and from about 1,200 subjects provided by 6 global collaborators. Nearly every sample came with metadata listing a de-identified subject ID, COVID-19 status, age in years and sex. Where HLA class I and class II types were available, the types were taken from metadata supplied by the sample provider, not from assay-based typing. Broad study findings and their caveats: Clinical and demographic metadata were provided uncurated, with the amount varying by source and participant.

TCRbeta CDR3 regions were amplified from genomic DNA by means of the immunoSEQ Assay, a bias-controlled multiplex PCR. From the authors' description of their analysis: The number of nucleated cells in each sample was estimated from the amplification of reference gene primers within the assay. Sequence reads were collapsed and filtered to measure the absolute abundance of every unique TCRbeta CDR3 rearrangement. For each sample, productive Simpson clonality was calculated as the square root of Simpson's diversity index over productive rearrangements. TCRdb carries this immuneACCESS record with in-frame sequences only. Its versions omit some clonotypes, under half of them owing to an unresolved V gene in the studies checked, with the rest unexplained. That table is the source of V, J and clone size, and D and trimming were worked out from the DNA. The table for this sample lists fewer than 300,000 clones; about nine tenths of them were counted only once. The leading ten clones occupy 2.5% to 3% of the sample.

The receptor comes from a person aged 18 to 30 with COVID-19, enrolled during active disease. Sequencing was done on a sample of peripheral blood. The sequence is built from TRBV5-1 and TRBJ2-2; confidence is insufficient to name the D gene. The CDR3: CASSLVTDTGELFF. In nucleotide form, the sequence is TGCGCCAGCAGCTTAGTTACGGACACCGGGGAGCTGTTTTTT.